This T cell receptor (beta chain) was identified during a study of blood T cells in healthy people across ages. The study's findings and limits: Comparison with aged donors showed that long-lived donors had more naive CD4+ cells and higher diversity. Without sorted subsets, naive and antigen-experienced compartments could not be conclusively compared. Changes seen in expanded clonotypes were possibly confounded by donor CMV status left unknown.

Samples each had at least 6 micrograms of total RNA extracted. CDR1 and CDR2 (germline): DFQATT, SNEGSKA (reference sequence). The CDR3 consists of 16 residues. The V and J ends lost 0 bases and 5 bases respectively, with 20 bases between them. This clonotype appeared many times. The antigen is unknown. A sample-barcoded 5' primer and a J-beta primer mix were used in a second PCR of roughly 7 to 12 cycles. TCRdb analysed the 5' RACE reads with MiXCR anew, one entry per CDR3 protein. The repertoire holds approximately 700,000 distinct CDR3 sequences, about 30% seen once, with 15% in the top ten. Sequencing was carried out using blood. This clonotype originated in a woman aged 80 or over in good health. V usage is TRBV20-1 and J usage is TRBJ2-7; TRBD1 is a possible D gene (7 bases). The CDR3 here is CSARDSWGDRNHEQYF. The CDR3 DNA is TGCAGTGCTAGAGATTCTTGGGGGGACAGAAACCACGAGCAGTACTTC.